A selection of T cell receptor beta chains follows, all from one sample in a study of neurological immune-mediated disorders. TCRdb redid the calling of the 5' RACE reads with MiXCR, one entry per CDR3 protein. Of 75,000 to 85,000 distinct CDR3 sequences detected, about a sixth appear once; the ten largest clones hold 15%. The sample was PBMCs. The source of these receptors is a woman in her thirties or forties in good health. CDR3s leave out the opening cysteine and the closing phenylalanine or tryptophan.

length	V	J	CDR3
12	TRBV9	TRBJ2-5	ASSARVGQETQY
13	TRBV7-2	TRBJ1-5	ASSLEGLSNQPQH
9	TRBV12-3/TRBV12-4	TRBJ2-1	ASSNRLEQF
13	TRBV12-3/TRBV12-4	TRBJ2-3	ASSFRAGFRDTQY
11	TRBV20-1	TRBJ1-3	SARLSPGNTIY
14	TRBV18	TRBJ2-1	ASSPPGSGGSSEQF
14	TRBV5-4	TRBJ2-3	ASSLKERGGHDTQY
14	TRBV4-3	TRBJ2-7	ASSQDEGTDTYEQY
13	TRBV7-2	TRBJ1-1	ASSLLGQGATEAF
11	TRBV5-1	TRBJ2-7	ASSLEQAYEQY
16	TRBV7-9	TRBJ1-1	ASSWGRGQGDMNTEAF
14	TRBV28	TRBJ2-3	ASSFPQGDIGDTQY
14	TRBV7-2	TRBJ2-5	ASSARTSGGAGTQY
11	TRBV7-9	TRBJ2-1	ASTYQGSGEQF
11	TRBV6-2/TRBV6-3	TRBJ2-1	ASSFKSRERRF
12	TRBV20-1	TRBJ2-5	SASDPSGGETQY
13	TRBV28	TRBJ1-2	ASSFLPGSNYGYT
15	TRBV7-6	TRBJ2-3	ASSSIPSGPSTDTQY
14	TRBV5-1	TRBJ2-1	ASSLQSGYPNNEQF
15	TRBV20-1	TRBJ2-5	SATRGLIQDRRETQY
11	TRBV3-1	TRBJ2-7	ASSQAGVDEQY
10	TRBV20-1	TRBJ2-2	SASHGAGELF
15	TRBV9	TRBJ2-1	ASSVGLAGGSYNEQF
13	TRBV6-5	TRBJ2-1	ASSYVGSSYNEQF
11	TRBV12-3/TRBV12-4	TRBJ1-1	ASSRTEVLEAF
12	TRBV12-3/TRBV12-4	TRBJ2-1	ASSRGGGENEQF
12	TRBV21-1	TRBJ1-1	ASNGTAKNTEAF